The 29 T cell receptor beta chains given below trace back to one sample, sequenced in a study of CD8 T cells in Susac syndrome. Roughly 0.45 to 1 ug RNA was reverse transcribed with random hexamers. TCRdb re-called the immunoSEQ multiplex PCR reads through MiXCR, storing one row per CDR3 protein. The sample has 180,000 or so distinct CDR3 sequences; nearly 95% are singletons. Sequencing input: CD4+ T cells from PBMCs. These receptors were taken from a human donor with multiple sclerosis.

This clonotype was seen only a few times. As DNA, the CDR3 is TGTGCCTCCTCGGGAGGGAACTATGGCTACACCTTC. Its protein product is CASSGGNYGYTF. The gene calls are TRBV3-1 and TRBJ1-2; D is undetermined. The V and J ends lost 11 bases and 2 bases respectively, with 12 bases between them. CDR1 LGHDT and CDR2 YNNKEL come from the germline V gene (reference sequence). The CDR3 runs to 12 residues.

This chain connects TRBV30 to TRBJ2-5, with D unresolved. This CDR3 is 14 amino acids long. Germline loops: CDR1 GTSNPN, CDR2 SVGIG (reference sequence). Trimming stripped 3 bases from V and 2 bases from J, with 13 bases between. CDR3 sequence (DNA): TGTGCCTGGAGAAATCCCCGTGGGCAAGAGACCCAGTACTTC. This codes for CAWRNPRGQETQYF.

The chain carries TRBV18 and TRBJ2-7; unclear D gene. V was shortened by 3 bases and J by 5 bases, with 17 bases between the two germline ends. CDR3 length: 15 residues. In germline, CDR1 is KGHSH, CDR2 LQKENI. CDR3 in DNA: TGTGCCAGCTCACCGTCTCTCGTCAAGTGGGACGAGCAGTACTTC. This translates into CASSPSLVKWDEQYF.

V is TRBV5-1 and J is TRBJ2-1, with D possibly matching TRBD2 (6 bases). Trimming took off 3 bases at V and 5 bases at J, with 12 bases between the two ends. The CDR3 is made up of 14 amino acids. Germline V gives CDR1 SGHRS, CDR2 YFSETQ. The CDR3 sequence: CASSYWTIDNEQFF. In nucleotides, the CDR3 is TGCGCCAGCAGCTACTGGACTATAGACAATGAGCAGTTCTTC. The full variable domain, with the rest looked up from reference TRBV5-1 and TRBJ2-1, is KAGVTQTPRYLIKTRGQQVTLSCSPISGHRSVSWYQQTPGQGLQFLFEYFSETQRNKGNFPGRFSGRQFSNSRSEMNVSTLELGDSALYLCASSYWTIDNEQFFGPGTRLTVL.

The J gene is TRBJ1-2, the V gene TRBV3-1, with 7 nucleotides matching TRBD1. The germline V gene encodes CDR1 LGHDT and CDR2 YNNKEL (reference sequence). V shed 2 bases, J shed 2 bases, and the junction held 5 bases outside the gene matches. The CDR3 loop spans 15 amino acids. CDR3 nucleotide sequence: TGTGCCAGCAGCCAACTCCCGACAGGGAACTATGGCTACACCTTC. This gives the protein CASSQLPTGNYGYTF.

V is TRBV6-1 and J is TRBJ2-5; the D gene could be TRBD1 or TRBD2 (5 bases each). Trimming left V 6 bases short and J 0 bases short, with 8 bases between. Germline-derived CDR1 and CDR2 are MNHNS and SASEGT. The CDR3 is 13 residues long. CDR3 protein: CASRWGYQETQYF. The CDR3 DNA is TGTGCCAGCAGGTGGGGGTACCAAGAGACCCAGTACTTC.

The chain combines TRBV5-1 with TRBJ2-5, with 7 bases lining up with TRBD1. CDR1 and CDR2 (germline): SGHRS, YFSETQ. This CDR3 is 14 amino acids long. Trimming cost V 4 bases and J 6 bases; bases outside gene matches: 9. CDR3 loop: CASSDETGRQTQYF. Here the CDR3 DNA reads TGCGCCAGCAGCGACGAGACAGGGCGGCAGACCCAGTACTTC.

CDR3 sequence (DNA): TGCAGTGCTAGAGATCAAGGCTACCCCACAGATACGCAGTATTTT. Its translation is CSARDQGYPTDTQYF. This rearrangement joins TRBV20-1 to TRBJ2-3, with D unclear. Trimming took off 0 bases at V and 2 bases at J, with 12 bases between the two ends. The CDR3 sequence is 15 residues long. Looked up from germline, CDR1 is DFQATT and CDR2 is SNEGSKA (reference sequence).

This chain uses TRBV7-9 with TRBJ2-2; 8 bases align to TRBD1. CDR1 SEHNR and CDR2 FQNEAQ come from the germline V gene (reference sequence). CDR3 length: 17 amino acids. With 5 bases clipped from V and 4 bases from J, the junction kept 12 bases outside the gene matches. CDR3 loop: CASSPLYRQGSTGELFF. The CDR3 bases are TGTGCCAGCAGCCCCCTATACCGACAGGGGAGCACCGGGGAGCTGTTTTTT.

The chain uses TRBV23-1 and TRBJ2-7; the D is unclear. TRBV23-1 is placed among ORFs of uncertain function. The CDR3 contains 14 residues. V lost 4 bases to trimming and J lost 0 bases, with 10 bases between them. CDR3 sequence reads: CASSRGLGSYEQYF. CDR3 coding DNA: TGCGCCAGCAGTCGCGGTCTTGGCTCCTACGAGCAGTACTTC.

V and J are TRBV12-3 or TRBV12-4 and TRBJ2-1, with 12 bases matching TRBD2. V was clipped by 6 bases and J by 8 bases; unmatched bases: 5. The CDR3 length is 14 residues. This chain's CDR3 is CASRRTSGKDEQFF. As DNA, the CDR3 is TGTGCCAGCAGACGGACTAGCGGGAAGGATGAGCAGTTCTTC.

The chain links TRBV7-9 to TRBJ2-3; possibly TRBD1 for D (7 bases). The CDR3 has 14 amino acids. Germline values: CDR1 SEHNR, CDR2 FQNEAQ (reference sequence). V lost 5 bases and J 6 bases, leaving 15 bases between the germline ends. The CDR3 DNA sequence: TGTGCCAGCAGCCCAGGGGGGCACCTGGATACGCAGTATTTT. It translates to CASSPGGHLDTQYF.

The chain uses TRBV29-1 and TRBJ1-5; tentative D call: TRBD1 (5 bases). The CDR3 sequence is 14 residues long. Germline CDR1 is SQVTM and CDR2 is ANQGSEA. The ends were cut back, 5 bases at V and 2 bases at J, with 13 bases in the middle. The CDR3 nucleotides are TGCAGCGTTCAGGGCGGGAACGGCAATCAGCCCCAGCATTTT. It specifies CSVQGGNGNQPQHF.

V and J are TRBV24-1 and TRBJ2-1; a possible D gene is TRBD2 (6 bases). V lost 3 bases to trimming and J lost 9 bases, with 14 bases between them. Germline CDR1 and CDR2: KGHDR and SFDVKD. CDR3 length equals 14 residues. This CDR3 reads CATSDAGLGGEQFF. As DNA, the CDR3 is TGTGCCACCAGTGATGCGGGACTGGGCGGTGAGCAGTTCTTC.

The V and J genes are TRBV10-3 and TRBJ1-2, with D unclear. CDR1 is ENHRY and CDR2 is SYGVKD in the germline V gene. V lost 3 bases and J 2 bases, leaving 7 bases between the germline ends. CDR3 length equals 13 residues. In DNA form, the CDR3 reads TGTGCCATCAGTGAAAAACAGAACTATGGCTACACCTTC. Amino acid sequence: CAISEKQNYGYTF.

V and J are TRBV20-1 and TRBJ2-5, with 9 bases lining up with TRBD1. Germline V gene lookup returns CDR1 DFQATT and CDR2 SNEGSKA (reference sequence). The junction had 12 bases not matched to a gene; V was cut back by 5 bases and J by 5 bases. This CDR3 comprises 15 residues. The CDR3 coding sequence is TGCAGTGCTCCTCCTCCGGGACAGGGTATGGAGACCCAGTACTTC. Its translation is CSAPPPGQGMETQYF.

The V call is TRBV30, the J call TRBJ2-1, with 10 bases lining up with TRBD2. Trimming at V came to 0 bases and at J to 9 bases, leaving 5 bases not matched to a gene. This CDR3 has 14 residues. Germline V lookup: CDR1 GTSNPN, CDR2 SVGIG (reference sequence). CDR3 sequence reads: CAWSVGLAVREQFF. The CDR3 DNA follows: TGTGCCTGGAGTGTCGGACTAGCGGTGCGTGAGCAGTTCTTC.

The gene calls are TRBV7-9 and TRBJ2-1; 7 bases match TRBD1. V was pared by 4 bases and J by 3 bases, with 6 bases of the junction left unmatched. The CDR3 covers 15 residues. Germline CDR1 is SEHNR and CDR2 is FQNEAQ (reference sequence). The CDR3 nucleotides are TGTGCCAGCAGCTCACTGACAGGGCTCTACAATGAGCAGTTCTTC. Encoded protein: CASSSLTGLYNEQFF.

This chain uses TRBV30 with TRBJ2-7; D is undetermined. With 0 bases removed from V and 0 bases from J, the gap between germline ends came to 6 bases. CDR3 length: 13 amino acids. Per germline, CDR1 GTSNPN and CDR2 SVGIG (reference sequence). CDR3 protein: CAWSVESSYEQYF. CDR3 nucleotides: TGTGCCTGGAGTGTGGAGAGCTCCTACGAGCAGTACTTC.

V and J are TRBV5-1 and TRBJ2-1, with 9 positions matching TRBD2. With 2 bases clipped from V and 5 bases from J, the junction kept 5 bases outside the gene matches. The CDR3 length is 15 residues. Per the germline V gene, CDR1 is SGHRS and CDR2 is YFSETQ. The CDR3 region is CASSFELAGNNEQFF. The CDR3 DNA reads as TGCGCCAGCAGCTTTGAGCTAGCGGGGAACAATGAGCAGTTCTTC. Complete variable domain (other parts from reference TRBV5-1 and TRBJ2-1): KAGVTQTPRYLIKTRGQQVTLSCSPISGHRSVSWYQQTPGQGLQFLFEYFSETQRNKGNFPGRFSGRQFSNSRSEMNVSTLELGDSALYLCASSFELAGNNEQFFGPGTRLTVL.

The CDR3 DNA is TGTGCCAGCACCTCGACTGGCATAGGGGGGACCCAGTACTTC. Its protein product is CASTSTGIGGTQYF. The J gene is TRBJ2-5, the V gene TRBV5-4; D may be TRBD1 (6 bases). Germline assignment: CDR1 SGHNT and CDR2 YYREEE (reference sequence). The CDR3 length is 14 residues. V lost 6 bases to trimming and J lost 7 bases, with 19 bases between them. Together with reference TRBV5-4 and TRBJ2-5, the CDR3 gives the full variable domain: ETGVTQSPTHLIKTRGQQVTLRCSSQSGHNTVSWYQQALGQGPQFIFQYYREEENGRGNFPPRFSGLQFPNYSSELNVNALELDDSALYLCASTSTGIGGTQYFGPGTRLLVL.

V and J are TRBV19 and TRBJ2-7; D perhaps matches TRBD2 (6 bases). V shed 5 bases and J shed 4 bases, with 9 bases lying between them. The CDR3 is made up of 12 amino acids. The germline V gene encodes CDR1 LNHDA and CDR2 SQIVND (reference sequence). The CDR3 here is CASSFAGYEQYF. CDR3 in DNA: TGTGCCAGTAGTTTTGCGGGGTACGAGCAGTACTTC.

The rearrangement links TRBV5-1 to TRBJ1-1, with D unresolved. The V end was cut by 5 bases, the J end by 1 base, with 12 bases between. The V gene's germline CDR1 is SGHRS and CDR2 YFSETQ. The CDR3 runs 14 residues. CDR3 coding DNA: TGCGCCAGCAGTACGGGTCCCGGGAACACTGAAGCTTTCTTT. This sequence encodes CASSTGPGNTEAFF.

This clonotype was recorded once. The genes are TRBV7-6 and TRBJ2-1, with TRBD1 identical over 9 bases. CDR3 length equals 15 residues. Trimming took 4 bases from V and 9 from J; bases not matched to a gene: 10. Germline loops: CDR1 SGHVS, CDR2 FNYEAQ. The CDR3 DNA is TGTGCCAGCAGCTCCTTACCGGGACAGGGAGGTGAGCAGTTCTTC. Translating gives CASSSLPGQGGEQFF. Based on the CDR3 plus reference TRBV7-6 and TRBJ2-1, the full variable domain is GAGVSQSPRYKVTKRGQDVALRCDPISGHVSLYWYRQALGQGPEFLTYFNYEAQQDKSGLPNDRFSAERPEGSISTLTIQRTEQRDSAMYRCASSSLPGQGGEQFFGPGTRLTVL.

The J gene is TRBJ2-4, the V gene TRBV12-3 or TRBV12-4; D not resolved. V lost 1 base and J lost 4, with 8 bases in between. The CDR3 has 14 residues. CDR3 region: CASSLGNRKNIQYF. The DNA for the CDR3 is TGTGCCAGCAGTTTAGGGAATAGAAAAAACATTCAGTACTTC.

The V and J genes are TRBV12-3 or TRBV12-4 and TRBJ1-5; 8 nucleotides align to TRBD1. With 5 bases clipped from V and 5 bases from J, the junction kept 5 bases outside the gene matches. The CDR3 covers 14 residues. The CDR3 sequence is CASSADRGYQPQHF. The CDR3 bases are TGTGCCAGCAGTGCTGACAGGGGTTATCAGCCCCAGCATTTT.

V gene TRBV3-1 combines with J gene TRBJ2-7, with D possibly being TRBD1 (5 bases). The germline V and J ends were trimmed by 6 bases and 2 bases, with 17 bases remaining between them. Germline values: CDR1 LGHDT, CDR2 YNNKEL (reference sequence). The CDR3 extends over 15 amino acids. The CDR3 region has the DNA TGTGCCAGCAGACGACAGTCGGAAGGGGCCTACGAGCAGTACTTC. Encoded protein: CASRRQSEGAYEQYF.

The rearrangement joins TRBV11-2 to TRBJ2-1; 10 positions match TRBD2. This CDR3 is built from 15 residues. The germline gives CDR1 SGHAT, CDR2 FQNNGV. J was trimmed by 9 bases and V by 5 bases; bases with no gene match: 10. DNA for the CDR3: TGTGCCAGCAGCACATCTAGCGGGAGTCGAGGTGAGCAGTTCTTC. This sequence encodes CASSTSSGSRGEQFF.

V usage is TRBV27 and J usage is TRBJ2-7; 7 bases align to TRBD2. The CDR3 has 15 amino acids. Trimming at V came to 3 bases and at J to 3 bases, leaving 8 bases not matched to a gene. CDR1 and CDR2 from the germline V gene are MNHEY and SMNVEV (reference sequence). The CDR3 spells CASSLAAGAGYEQYF. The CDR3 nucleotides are TGTGCCAGCAGTTTGGCTGCGGGAGCGGGCTACGAGCAGTACTTC.